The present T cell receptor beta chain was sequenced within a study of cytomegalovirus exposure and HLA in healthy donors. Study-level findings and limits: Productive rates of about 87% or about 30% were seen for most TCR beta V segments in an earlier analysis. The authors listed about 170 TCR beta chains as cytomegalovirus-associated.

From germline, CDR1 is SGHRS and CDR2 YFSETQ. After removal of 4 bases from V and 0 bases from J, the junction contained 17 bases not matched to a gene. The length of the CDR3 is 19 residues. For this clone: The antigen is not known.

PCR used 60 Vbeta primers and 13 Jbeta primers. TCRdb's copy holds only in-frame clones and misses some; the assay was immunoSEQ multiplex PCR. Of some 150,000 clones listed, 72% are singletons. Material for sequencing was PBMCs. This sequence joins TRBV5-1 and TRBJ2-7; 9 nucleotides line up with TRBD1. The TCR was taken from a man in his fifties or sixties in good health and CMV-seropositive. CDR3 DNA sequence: TGCGCCAGCAGCGGCGGGACAGGGACCCTTCAAAGAATCTCCTACGAGCAGTACTTC. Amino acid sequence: CASSGGTGTLQRISYEQYF.